A few counts support the clone carrying this TCR beta chain. Antigen unknown. This entry is derived from a study of CD8+ T cells in alopecia areata. Study-wide background: Scoring of severity for treated patients was based on percentage of affected scalp area.

Trimming removed 3 bases from V and 6 bases from J; junction bases left unmatched: 3. The CDR3 spans 13 residues. Per germline, CDR1 MGHDK and CDR2 SYGVNS. Study-level points and caveats: Many expanded lesional clones remained in scalp and blood on tofacitinib.

Reverse transcription of extracted RNA yielded cDNA, which provided the sequencing template. Method: immunoSEQ multiplex PCR; TCRdb's copy keeps in-frame clones and lacks some. The sample lists 150,000 to 200,000 clones; 60% were seen once. Described treatment: oral pan-JAK inhibitor, 5-10 mg twice daily. This clonotype was obtained from a human donor with alopecia areata. The rearrangement links TRBV25-1 to TRBJ1-2, with TRBD1 matching over 8 bases. The source was CD4+ T cells sorted from blood, collected at week 24, from a patient treated with tofacitinib. CDR3 sequence: CASSEQGAHGYTF. The CDR3 nucleotides read TGTGCCAGCAGTGAGCAGGGGGCCCATGGCTACACCTTC.